These 29 T cell receptor beta chains came from one sample sequenced in a study of blood T cells in healthy people across ages. Combining a sample-barcoded 5' primer with a J-beta primer mix, a second PCR ran for about 7 to 12 cycles. TCRdb fed the 5' RACE reads into MiXCR, producing one record per CDR3 protein. Of 1.5 million to 2 million distinct CDR3 sequences in the sample, about 50% were seen once. Sequenced: blood. The source of these receptors is a middle-aged woman in good health.

The chain recombines TRBV7-2 with TRBJ2-1; 7 nucleotides line up with TRBD2. The CDR3 length is 15 residues. V shed 7 bases and J 3 bases; nucleotides not matched to a gene: 9. Germline values: CDR1 SGHTA, CDR2 FQGNSA. The CDR3 DNA sequence: TGTGCCAGCATCGGTATGGCGGGGGACTACAATGAGCAGTTCTTC. The encoded protein is CASIGMAGDYNEQFF.

The chain links TRBV9 to TRBJ2-3; 10 bases align to TRBD2. Trimming at V came to 3 bases and at J to 9 bases, leaving 13 bases not matched to a gene. The CDR3 is made up of 16 amino acids. Germline V CDR1 and CDR2: SGDLS, YYNGEE. The CDR3 loop reads CASSDHRASGGGTQYF. The CDR3 DNA follows: TGTGCCAGCAGCGACCACAGGGCTAGCGGGGGAGGGACGCAGTATTTT. The full variable domain, with the rest looked up from reference TRBV9 and TRBJ2-3, is DSGVTQTPKHLITATGQRVTLRCSPRSGDLSVYWYQQSLDQGLQFLIQYYNGEERAKGNILERFSAQQFPDLHSELNLSSLELGDSALYFCASSDHRASGGGTQYFGPGTRLTVL.

This clonotype was recorded a few times. The CDR3 loop is CSVTGQTTDTQYF. CDR3 DNA: TGCAGTGTCACCGGACAGACGACAGATACGCAGTATTTT. This chain links TRBV20-1 with TRBJ2-3; TRBD1 might be the D (6 bases). This CDR3 is 13 amino acids long. Between the trimmed V and J ends, which lost 7 bases and 3 bases, there was a span of 14 bases. Germline V gene sequence: CDR1 DFQATT, CDR2 SNEGSKA (reference sequence).

The chain uses TRBV5-1 and TRBJ2-1, with D perhaps TRBD2 (5 bases). The end of the DNA aligns better with TRBJ2-7, so the J call may be wrong. The CDR3 loop spans 18 amino acids. CDR1 is SGHRS, CDR2 YFSETQ, per germline. CDR3 in DNA: TGCGCCAGCAGCTTGGGGGCGGGCAGCCTGAGCTCCTACAATGAGCAGTACTTC. It translates to CASSLGAGSLSSYNEQYF.

As DNA, the CDR3 is TGTGCCAGCAGTGCGGGGGGGCTATTCTCCTACAATGAGCAGTTCTTC. Its translation: CASSAGGLFSYNEQFF. The chain has TRBV7-9 and TRBJ2-1; 9 bases line up with TRBD2. Trimming took 6 bases from V and 0 from J; bases not matched to a gene: 6. The CDR3 consists of 16 residues. Per the germline V gene, CDR1 is SEHNR and CDR2 is FQNEAQ (reference sequence).

This clonotype showed up just a few times. This rearrangement joins TRBV18 to TRBJ2-5; D ambiguous. This CDR3 contains 15 residues. V shed 0 bases and J shed 1 base, with 9 bases lying between them. Germline CDR1 KGHSH, CDR2 LQKENI. The chain's CDR3 is CASSPPNESQETQYF. The CDR3 nucleotides are TGTGCCAGCTCACCACCAAATGAAAGCCAAGAGACCCAGTACTTC.

The chain is built from TRBV5-1 and TRBJ1-5, with 8 nucleotides matching TRBD1. The CDR3 consists of 14 residues. The J segment lost 3 bases and the V segment lost 5 bases, leaving 4 bases of the junction unmatched. The germline CDR1 and CDR2 sequences are SGHRS and YFSETQ. CDR3 DNA: TGCGCCAGCAGTTCGGGACAGGACAATCAGCCCCAGCATTTT. This codes for CASSSGQDNQPQHF.

CDR3 region: CASSLLGTRGGRKTQYF. The CDR3 DNA is TGTGCCAGCAGCCTCCTTGGAACGCGGGGGGGCAGAAAGACCCAGTACTTC. The genes are TRBV7-8 and TRBJ2-5; 9 bases map to TRBD2. This CDR3 has 17 amino acids. The germline V gene encodes CDR1 SGHVS and CDR2 FQNEAQ. J was trimmed by 6 bases and V by 5 bases; bases with no gene match: 16. The whole variable domain, remainder taken from reference TRBV7-8 and TRBJ2-5, is GAGVSQSPRYKVAKRGQDVALRCDPISGHVSLFWYQQALGQGPEFLTYFQNEAQLDKSGLPSDRFFAERPEGSVSTLKIQRTQQEDSAVYLCASSLLGTRGGRKTQYFGPGTRLLVL.

This clonotype has a handful of counts. The chain links TRBV6-5 to TRBJ2-1, with TRBD1 identical over 9 bases. The CDR3 loop spans 15 amino acids. V trimming: 0 bases; J trimming: 9 bases; junction bases outside the gene matches: 6. The germline V gene encodes CDR1 MNHEY and CDR2 SVGAGI. The CDR3 coding sequence is TGTGCCAGCAGTTACTCGAACAGGGGGCGCAGTGAGCAGTTCTTC. Its protein product is CASSYSNRGRSEQFF.

This chain links TRBV20-1 with TRBJ2-5, with 7 positions matching TRBD2. The V and J ends lost 6 bases and 11 bases, in that order; junction bases with no gene match: 18. Germline V gene data show CDR1 as DFQATT and CDR2 as SNEGSKA (reference sequence). The length of the CDR3 is 14 residues. DNA of the CDR3: TGCAGTGCGCGTAGGCGGGGGATGTACAATGAGCAGTACTTC. Translating it yields CSARRRGMYNEQYF.

Notes on this clonotype: An end of the junction differs from the germline gene, which may be a read error. The rearrangement uses TRBV7-2 and TRBJ2-1; the D is unclear. In germline, CDR1 is SGHTA, CDR2 FQGNSA. There are 17 residues in the CDR3. The CDR3 nucleotides are TGTGCCAGCAGTCACGGCGGCTCGCCGAACTCCTACAATGAGCAGGTCTTC. This translates into CASSHGGSPNSYNEQVF.

Remarks on this clonotype: The junction departs from germline at one end; a sequencing error may be responsible. The J gene is TRBJ2-2, the V gene TRBV9; 12 bases match TRBD1. Germline assignment: CDR1 SGDLS and CDR2 YYNGEE. The CDR3 is 16 amino acids. The CDR3 nucleotides are TGTGCCAGCAGCCGGGGACAGGGGGCTCAGACCGGAGAGCTGTTTTTT. Its protein is CASSRGQGAQTGELFF. The complete variable domain, with remaining parts taken from reference TRBV9 and TRBJ2-2, reads DSGVTQTPKHLITATGQRVTLRCSPRSGDLSVYWYQQSLDQGLQFLIQYYNGEERAKGNILERFSAQQFPDLHSELNLSSLELGDSALYFCASSRGQGAQTGELFFGEGSRLTVL.

CDR3 nucleotides: TGTGCCAGCAGTCACAGGGGGACCTACCATCACTATAATTCACCCCTCCACTTT. This translates into CASSHRGTYHHYNSPLHF. This chain uses TRBV6-2 or TRBV6-3 with TRBJ1-6, with 8 positions matching TRBD1. Germline CDR1 is MNHEY and CDR2 is SVGEGT. J gave up 3 bases and V 5 bases, and 12 bases lay outside the gene matches. CDR3 size: 18 residues.

The chain links TRBV7-2 to TRBJ1-2, with TRBD1 identical over 7 bases. V shed 6 bases, J shed 1 base, and the junction held 8 bases outside the gene matches. In germline, CDR1 is SGHTA, CDR2 FQGNSA. CDR3 length: 15 residues. The CDR3 loop reads CASRAGRQGNYGYTF. The CDR3 region has the DNA TGTGCCAGCAGGGCCGGCCGACAGGGTAACTATGGCTACACCTTC.

Only a few counts were recorded for this clonotype. The V gene is TRBV5-1, the J gene TRBJ2-3, with TRBD1 matching 8 bases. This CDR3 region has 15 residues. The V gene end was trimmed by 3 bases and the J gene end by 4 bases; junction bases not matched to a gene: 7. Germline loops: CDR1 SGHRS, CDR2 YFSETQ. The CDR3 sequence is CASSSQGAHADTQYF. CDR3 in DNA: TGCGCCAGCAGCTCTCAGGGGGCGCACGCAGATACGCAGTATTTT.

The chain recombines TRBV5-1 with TRBJ1-2; D possibly corresponds to TRBD1 (6 bases). Germline CDR1 is SGHRS and CDR2 is YFSETQ. CDR3 length: 14 amino acids. V dropped 6 bases and J dropped 6 bases, with 18 bases sitting between them. CDR3: CASTLGHSRDGYTF. CDR3 nucleotide sequence: TGCGCCAGCACACTGGGACACTCGAGGGATGGCTACACCTTC.

This clonotype has a handful of counts. The chain uses TRBV7-9 and TRBJ2-1; 14 positions agree with TRBD2. CDR3 length: 15 amino acids. Germline assignment: CDR1 SEHNR and CDR2 FQNEAQ (reference sequence). After removal of 1 base from V and 9 bases from J, the junction contained 2 bases not matched to a gene. The chain's CDR3 is CASSLVGTSGGEQFF. The CDR3 bases are TGTGCCAGCAGCTTAGTTGGGACTAGCGGGGGTGAGCAGTTCTTC.

In this sample, this clonotype turned up a few times. The chain employs TRBV20-1 and TRBJ2-7, with 7 bases fitting TRBD2. Germline-derived CDR1 and CDR2 are DFQATT and SNEGSKA (reference sequence). With V trimmed by 7 bases and J by 2 bases, 14 bases remained unmatched. This CDR3 has 15 residues. The CDR3 spells CSVKGGAGWAYEQYF. The CDR3 DNA follows: TGCAGTGTAAAGGGAGGGGCAGGGTGGGCCTACGAGCAGTACTTC.

This clonotype came up a few times. This chain links TRBV20-1 with TRBJ1-5; a possible D gene is TRBD1 (5 bases). CDR1 and CDR2 from the germline V gene are DFQATT and SNEGSKA (reference sequence). The CDR3 covers 13 residues. V was clipped by 6 bases and J by 7 bases, with 16 bases between them. DNA of the CDR3: TGCAGTGCCCGCCCCAGGGTCGGGCAGCCCCAGCATTTT. The encoded protein is CSARPRVGQPQHF.

The V and J genes are TRBV5-8 and TRBJ1-2, with D perhaps matching TRBD1 (5 bases). Germline values: CDR1 SGHTS, CDR2 YDEGEE. V lost 4 bases and J 6 bases, leaving 19 bases between the germline ends. This CDR3 has 15 residues. The CDR3 DNA sequence: TGTGCCAGCAGCCCGCCGGGACGGCGCCCCGATGGCTACACCTTC. Protein: CASSPPGRRPDGYTF.

This sequence joins TRBV7-2 and TRBJ2-1; D unresolved. The end of the DNA is better explained by TRBJ2-7, so the J call may be wrong. Germline CDR1 is SGHTA and CDR2 is FQGNSA. The CDR3 has 14 amino acids. The CDR3 DNA reads TGTGCCTCCAATCCGCAGAGCTCCTACAATGAGCAGTACTTC. This encodes CASNPQSSYNEQYF.

The rearrangement uses TRBV6-5 and TRBJ2-1, with D perhaps TRBD2 (6 bases). The CDR3 is 13 residues long. Germline V CDR1 and CDR2: MNHEY, SVGAGI. The V gene lost 0 bases and the J gene lost 9 bases, with 9 bases spanning the gap. The CDR3 DNA reads TGTGCCAGCAGTTACTCGCGGGGTGGTGAGCAGTTCTTC. It is translated as CASSYSRGGEQFF.

In this sample, this clonotype turned up a few times. The chain carries TRBV27 and TRBJ2-4, with D uncertain. V gave up 2 bases and J gave up 3 bases, with 17 bases separating them. The CDR3 length is 17 residues. Germline CDR1 reads MNHEY; CDR2 reads SMNVEV (reference sequence). CDR3 bases: TGTGCCAGCAGTTTAAGGCCCCCGAAATGGGACAAAAACATTCAGTACTTC. This encodes CASSLRPPKWDKNIQYF.

This chain uses TRBV18 with TRBJ2-1; D remains ambiguous. V was trimmed by 1 base and J by 6 bases, leaving 10 bases between them. CDR1 and CDR2 from the germline V gene are KGHSH and LQKENI. The CDR3 runs 14 residues. The CDR3 DNA reads as TGTGCCAGCTCACCACTCTTCCCATCCAATGAGCAGTTCTTC. It yields the protein CASSPLFPSNEQFF.

This chain links TRBV20-1 with TRBJ2-1; either TRBD1 or TRBD2 may fit D (5 bases each). Germline V gene lookup returns CDR1 DFQATT and CDR2 SNEGSKA (reference sequence). V lost 5 bases and J lost 4, with 15 bases in between. The CDR3 spans 14 residues. The CDR3 loop is CSADRDVGYNEQFF. The DNA for the CDR3 is TGCAGTGCTGACCGGGACGTCGGTTACAATGAGCAGTTCTTC.

To note about this clonotype: A read error may explain this, as a much larger clone is one base away. The rearrangement joins TRBV5-1 to TRBJ2-1; 10 nucleotides agree with TRBD1. Looked up from germline, CDR1 is SGHRS and CDR2 is YFSETQ. The CDR3 runs 14 residues. The CDR3 sequence: CASSRGQGGNVQFF. The CDR3 nucleotides are TGCGCCAGCAGCCGAGGACAGGGGGGGAATGTGCAGTTCTTC. The complete variable domain, with remaining parts taken from reference TRBV5-1 and TRBJ2-1, reads KAGVTQTPRYLIKTRGQQVTLSCSPISGHRSVSWYQQTPGQGLQFLFEYFSETQRNKGNFPGRFSGRQFSNSRSEMNVSTLELGDSALYLCASSRGQGGNVQFFGPGTRLTVL.

V is TRBV12-3 or TRBV12-4 and J is TRBJ1-1, with D perhaps TRBD1 (6 bases). V shed 6 bases and J shed 4 bases, with 18 bases lying between them. CDR3 length: 15 residues. CDR3 residues: CASSPIGGGGTEAFF. The CDR3 nucleotides are TGTGCCAGCAGCCCCATTGGGGGCGGAGGCACTGAAGCTTTCTTT.

The chain is built from TRBV20-1 and TRBJ1-4, with no clear D. The CDR3 is 12 residues long. Germline V lookup: CDR1 DFQATT, CDR2 SNEGSKA (reference sequence). Trimming removed 6 bases at V and 6 bases at J, with 11 bases between. In DNA form, the CDR3 reads TGCAGTGCCCCCACTGGGGATGAAAAACTGTTTTTT. This sequence encodes CSAPTGDEKLFF.

Notes on this clonotype: A much larger clone differs by one base, so this may be a read error. The CDR3 DNA follows: TGTGCCAGCAGTGGGATACCCTCCTACGAGCAGTACTTC. It translates to CASSGIPSYEQYF. The chain links TRBV2 to TRBJ2-7, with D unclear. Germline V gene sequence: CDR1 SNHLY, CDR2 FYNNEI. The CDR3 runs to 13 residues. V was clipped by 4 bases and J by 0 bases, with 7 bases between them.